One sample yielded the 13 T cell receptor beta chains listed below, sequenced in a study of T-cell memory formation after mild COVID-19. TCRdb fed the 5' RACE reads into MiXCR, producing one record per CDR3 protein. The repertoire holds about 290,000 distinct CDR3 sequences, around a sixth seen once, with 22% in the top ten. Sequenced material: PBMCs or a T cell subset sorted from them (not recorded which). These receptors came from a man between 18 and 29 years old who had mild COVID-19 (a few samples of this study predate the infection). Cell type and time point are not known.

Ten or more counts support this clonotype. The chain uses TRBV4-3 and TRBJ2-1; possibly TRBD1 for D (6 bases). Germline CDR1 is LGHNA and CDR2 is YSLEER. V dropped 3 bases and J dropped 7 bases, with 19 bases sitting between them. The CDR3 totals 16 residues. The CDR3: CASSHEQGPAPNEQFF. The CDR3 DNA reads TGCGCCAGCAGCCATGAACAGGGCCCTGCCCCAAATGAGCAGTTCTTC.

This clonotype was counted ten times or more. This chain uses TRBV7-9 with TRBJ2-2; D ambiguous. CDR3 length: 11 amino acids. V gave up 3 bases and J gave up 4 bases, with 0 bases separating them. Germline V gives CDR1 SEHNR, CDR2 FQNEAQ (reference sequence). CDR3 residues: CASSFTGELFF. The CDR3 coding sequence is TGTGCCAGCAGCTTCACCGGGGAGCTGTTTTTT.

This clonotype was seen a few times. The chain links TRBV18 to TRBJ1-2; D gene ambiguous. Germline V CDR1 and CDR2: KGHSH, LQKENI. This CDR3 has 13 amino acids. V lost 4 bases, J lost 0 bases, and 6 bases lay in between. CDR3 in DNA: TGTGCCAGCTCACAGGAAGCTAACTATGGCTACACCTTC. Protein sequence: CASSQEANYGYTF.

The V call is TRBV4-2, the J call TRBJ1-2; 7 bases align to TRBD1. The CDR3 consists of 17 residues. With 0 bases clipped from V and 7 bases from J, the junction kept 14 bases outside the gene matches. In germline, CDR1 is LGHNA, CDR2 YNFKEQ. CDR3 in DNA: TGTGCCAGCAGCCAAGATCACGTTTTTCTAGGGGGCGTTGGCTACACCTTC. This translates into CASSQDHVFLGGVGYTF.

In this sample, this clonotype turned up a few times. The rearrangement links TRBV7-2 to TRBJ2-3; 9 bases align to TRBD2. J was trimmed by 6 bases and V by 3 bases; bases with no gene match: 7. Germline assignment: CDR1 SGHTA and CDR2 FQGNSA. The CDR3 extends over 15 amino acids. The CDR3 sequence: CASSFRVAGVDTQYF. CDR3 sequence (DNA): TGTGCCAGCAGCTTTCGGGTAGCGGGGGTGGATACGCAGTATTTT.

V is TRBV6-6 and J is TRBJ1-5; D unclear. Trimming pared 5 bases from V and 8 bases from J, leaving 16 bases between. Germline-derived CDR1 and CDR2 are MNHNY and SVGAGI (reference sequence). The CDR3 has 14 residues. The CDR3, as DNA: TGTGCCAGCAGTATGCCGGGTACCGAGAAGCCCCAGCATTTT. It yields the protein CASSMPGTEKPQHF.

This clonotype has only a few counts. J is TRBJ2-5 and V is TRBV12-3 or TRBV12-4; maybe TRBD2 (7 bases). V was shortened by 7 bases and J by 4 bases, with 16 bases between the two germline ends. CDR3 length: 14 amino acids. The CDR3 is CASNPVGGLETQYF. In DNA, the CDR3 is TGTGCCAGCAATCCCGTCGGGGGGCTAGAGACCCAGTACTTC.

This clonotype was picked up a small number of times. This chain links TRBV29-1 with TRBJ2-1, with D possibly TRBD1 on 6 matching bases. Germline V CDR1 and CDR2: SQVTM, ANQGSEA. This CDR3 comprises 11 residues. Trimming removed 3 bases from V and 7 bases from J, with 7 bases in between. Here the CDR3 DNA reads TGCAGCGTTGACAGGGGTAATGAGCAGTTCTTC. Residues: CSVDRGNEQFF.

This clonotype was counted only a few times. The chain employs TRBV18 and TRBJ1-1; 7 bases are shared with TRBD1. Germline V gene sequence: CDR1 KGHSH, CDR2 LQKENI. The J segment lost 5 bases and the V segment lost 5 bases, leaving 8 bases of the junction unmatched. The CDR3 length is 14 residues. The CDR3 bases are TGTGCCAGCTCAAGACAGGGATATGATACTGAAGCTTTCTTT. Translated, it gives CASSRQGYDTEAFF.

There are many counts of this clonotype. This sequence joins TRBV29-1 and TRBJ2-4; D is possibly TRBD1 or TRBD2 (5 bases each). CDR1 is SQVTM, CDR2 ANQGSEA, per germline. The V gene lost 6 bases and the J gene lost 5 bases, with 11 bases spanning the gap. The CDR3 is made up of 12 amino acids. In DNA, the CDR3 is TGCAGCGTCGGGGACGGAGAAAACATTCAGTACTTC. Translating it yields CSVGDGENIQYF.

The V gene is TRBV6-2 or TRBV6-3, the J gene TRBJ2-7, with 10 bases aligning to TRBD2. V lost 5 bases, J lost 6 bases, and 4 bases stayed unmatched. This CDR3 contains 13 residues. Germline V CDR1 and CDR2: MNHEY, SVGEGT. The CDR3 sequence: CASSQGLAVEQYV. For the CDR3, the DNA is TGTGCCAGCAGTCAAGGACTAGCGGTCGAGCAGTACGTC.

This clonotype was seen many times. The chain links TRBV3-1 to TRBJ2-3; D is unclear. Germline V lookup: CDR1 LGHDT, CDR2 YNNKEL (reference sequence). Trimming took off 1 base at V and 6 bases at J, with 5 bases between the two ends. This CDR3 is 12 amino acids long. Here the CDR3 DNA reads TGTGCCAGCAGCCAAGCGGGCGATACGCAGTATTTT. Its protein product is CASSQAGDTQYF.

The chain couples TRBV4-2 to TRBJ2-3; 8 nucleotides align to TRBD2. Losses at the gene ends were 3 bases for V and 2 bases for J; bases not matched to a gene: 4. Germline CDR1 and CDR2: LGHNA and YNFKEQ. The CDR3 has 15 residues. The CDR3 spells CASSQAGLVTDTQYF. The CDR3 DNA sequence: TGTGCCAGCAGCCAGGCGGGACTAGTCACAGATACGCAGTATTTT.